Listed below are T cell receptor beta chains from one sample, sequenced in a study of immune heterogeneity within non-small cell lung tumors. MiXCR, run by TCRdb on the multiplex PCR reads, gives a single entry per CDR3 protein. The table includes about 11,000 distinct CDR3 sequences, 27% detected once. Sequencing used lung tumor tissue. These receptors all stem from a man aged 45-60 years with non-small cell lung cancer. Each CDR3 is given without its conserved first and last residue.

TRBJ2-7	TRBV28	ASSTIGGAWYEQY
TRBJ1-6	TRBV6-1	ASSEREPGHSPLH
TRBJ2-2	TRBV20-1	SARGHSNTGELF
TRBJ2-7	TRBV5-1	ASSLKGALSYEQY
TRBJ1-1	TRBV20-1	SALQGGMNTEAF
TRBJ2-1	TRBV2	ASRTRTSVDEQF
TRBJ2-1	TRBV27	ASSLRVGGGAGVQF
TRBJ1-2	TRBV27	ASSLSVGTGANQLYGYT
TRBJ1-6	TRBV27	ASSLGMGSPLH
TRBJ2-1	TRBV20-1	SGASGRDYNEQF
TRBJ1-1	TRBV28	ASSLAGNTEAF
TRBJ2-7	TRBV7-2	ASSPQGGGGVYEQY
TRBJ1-2	TRBV29-1	SVAPWGTGAGGYT
TRBJ2-3	TRBV3-1	ASSPTSAGGFHTQY
TRBJ2-1	TRBV20-1	SASPAGGPDEQF
TRBJ1-4	TRBV2	ASRRGNEKLF
TRBJ2-1	TRBV10-1	ASSVRDNAYNEQF
TRBJ2-4	TRBV28	ASSPPTGTGKNIQY
TRBJ2-6	TRBV13	ARSPRSGANVLT
TRBJ1-4	TRBV18	ASSRDKNEKLF
TRBJ2-5	TRBV20-1	SASGGVQETQY
TRBJ1-5	TRBV10-2	ASSELERNQPQH
TRBJ2-7	TRBV7-2	ASSMLGGFYEQY
TRBJ1-1	TRBV5-1	ASSPLGSRNTEAF
TRBJ1-5	TRBV6-4	ASSDCRSVRTCQH
TRBJ2-3	TRBV9	ASSAGQGPDTQY
TRBJ1-1	TRBV19	ASSISGSVEAF
TRBJ1-2	TRBV12-5	ASATSGTGESRDYGYT
TRBJ2-4	TRBV19	ASSIQGTAKNIQY
TRBJ2-3	TRBV20-1	SAKVGGKGDTQY
TRBJ1-1	TRBV12-3/TRBV12-4	ASSFGGQTNTEAF
TRBJ2-7	TRBV20-1	SAREGGLTYEQY
TRBJ2-7	TRBV20-1	GASHEQY
TRBJ1-6	TRBV5-6	ASSLTGGSYNSPLH